Listed below are T cell receptor beta chains from one sample, sequenced in a study of Graves' ophthalmopathy and Graves' hyperthyroidism. From the multiplex PCR reads, TCRdb called clonotypes with MiXCR, one entry per CDR3 protein. Among a few hundred thousand distinct CDR3 sequences listed, about 16% were seen once. Source material: peripheral blood. These receptors came from a woman aged 18-29 years with stable Graves' hyperthyroidism. Both conserved end residues are part of each CDR3. The D gene is left open where the match is weak. Size is stated for part of the rows, as once, few or many counts, or as a class when the clone is expanded.

TRBD2 | TRBJ2-3 | TRBV11-2 | NA | 18 | CASSLELAGGRRGDTQYF | TGTGCCAGCAGCTTAGAACTAGCGGGGGGCCGCCGTGGAGATACGCAGTATTTT
NA | TRBJ1-2 | TRBV19 | many | 13 | CASSTDSAYGYTF | TGTGCCAGTAGTACGGACAGTGCCTATGGCTACACCTTC
TRBD1 | TRBJ2-7 | TRBV20-1 | many | 15 | CSASATGTGYYEQYF | TGCAGTGCTAGCGCTACAGGGACAGGGTACTACGAGCAGTACTTC
TRBD1 | TRBJ2-5 | TRBV5-1 | many | 15 | CASSLAGTGLETQYF | TGCGCCAGCAGCTTGGCTGGGACAGGGTTGGAGACCCAGTACTTC
NA | TRBJ1-2 | TRBV19 | many | 12 | CASSREVGGYTF | TGTGCCAGTAGTCGAGAGGTGGGAGGCTACACCTTC
NA | TRBJ2-2 | TRBV5-6 | many | 15 | CASSQMSSRAGELFF | TGTGCCAGCAGCCAAATGTCCTCACGGGCCGGGGAGCTGTTTTTT
NA | TRBJ1-1 | TRBV3-1 | many | 14 | CASSQDQRGTEAFF | TGTGCCAGCAGCCAAGATCAAAGGGGCACTGAAGCTTTCTTT
NA | TRBJ2-7 | TRBV12-3/TRBV12-4 | many | 15 | CASSPRRNTVHEQYF | TGTGCCAGCAGTCCCCGGAGGAATACGGTCCACGAGCAGTACTTC
TRBD1 | TRBJ2-5 | TRBV6-5 | many | 13 | CASSPQGASGQYF | TGTGCCAGCAGTCCGCAGGGGGCGAGCGGCCAGTACTTC
NA | TRBJ2-5 | TRBV18 | many | 15 | CASSPLSRRQETQYF | TGTGCCAGCTCACCCCTCTCTAGGCGCCAAGAGACCCAGTACTTC
NA | TRBJ2-2 | TRBV4-1 | few | 14 | CASSQDQGTGELFF | TGCGCCAGCAGCCAAGATCAGGGGACCGGGGAGCTGTTTTTT
NA | TRBJ1-2 | TRBV15 | many | 15 | CATSREASTPYGYTF | TGTGCCACCAGCAGAGAGGCTTCAACCCCCTATGGCTACACCTTC
NA | TRBJ2-7 | TRBV7-2 | many | 15 | CASSTRTRIGYEQYF | TGTGCCAGCAGCACTAGGACACGGATAGGGTACGAGCAGTACTTC
TRBD2 | TRBJ2-5 | TRBV12-3/TRBV12-4 | NA | 15 | CASSSGGTEGETQYF | TGTGCCAGCAGTAGCGGGGGGACGGAAGGAGAGACCCAGTACTTC
TRBD1 | TRBJ1-1 | TRBV14 | many | 14 | CASSSWTGDTEAFF | TGTGCCAGCAGCTCATGGACAGGCGACACTGAAGCTTTCTTT
NA | TRBJ1-2 | TRBV27 | few | 13 | CASSYTGTGGYTF | TGTGCCAGCAGTTATACAGGGACGGGCGGCTACACCTTC
NA | TRBJ2-5 | TRBV2 | many | 13 | CASSDPPGVSQYF | TGTGCCAGCAGTGACCCCCCCGGGGTATCCCAGTACTTC
TRBD1 | TRBJ2-2 | TRBV19 | many | 14 | CASRGQDGAGELFF | TGTGCCAGTAGGGGACAGGATGGGGCCGGGGAGCTGTTTTTT
NA | TRBJ2-2 | TRBV9 | NA | 15 | CASSAHDREGGELFF | TGTGCCAGCAGCGCCCACGACAGGGAGGGCGGGGAGCTGTTTTTT
NA | TRBJ1-1 | TRBV6-2/TRBV6-3 | many | 15 | CASSYTGRMNTEAFF | TGTGCCAGCAGTTACACGGGACGGATGAACACTGAAGCTTTCTTT
NA | TRBJ2-7 | TRBV2 | once | 15 | CASSEDSGSSYEQYF | TGTGCCAGCAGTGAAGACTCAGGCAGCTCCTACGAGCAGTACTTC
TRBD1 | TRBJ2-2 | TRBV9 | few | 19 | CASSVVPLGTGGITGELFF | TGTGCCAGCAGCGTAGTCCCTTTAGGGACAGGGGGTATCACCGGGGAGCTGTTTTTT
NA | TRBJ1-1 | TRBV6-5 | many | 16 | CASSYSRARPNTEAFF | TGTGCCAGCAGTTACTCGAGGGCCAGACCGAACACTGAAGCTTTCTTT
NA | TRBJ1-1 | TRBV7-8 | many | 13 | CASRADTHSEAFF | TGTGCCAGCAGGGCCGACACCCACTCTGAAGCTTTCTTT
NA | TRBJ2-5 | TRBV12-3/TRBV12-4 | many | 15 | CASSLEGQGLGTQYF | TGTGCCAGCAGTTTAGAAGGGCAGGGCTTGGGGACCCAGTACTTC
NA | TRBJ2-7 | TRBV4-1 | NA | 16 | CASSQDPRRGRYEQYF | TGCGCCAGCAGCCAAGATCCCAGGAGAGGAAGGTACGAGCAGTACTTC
NA | TRBJ1-1 | TRBV19 | many | 14 | CASRHRRVGAEAFF | TGTGCCAGTAGACATAGGAGGGTTGGGGCTGAAGCTTTCTTT
NA | TRBJ2-2 | TRBV6-1 | NA | 15 | CASSVAGRSTGELFF | TGTGCCAGCAGTGTTGCAGGGCGATCTACCGGGGAGCTGTTTTTT
TRBD2 | TRBJ2-7 | TRBV2 | many | 14 | CASSEALGGNEQYF | TGTGCCAGCAGTGAAGCGCTGGGGGGGAACGAGCAGTACTTC
NA | TRBJ1-1 | TRBV12-3/TRBV12-4 | many | 13 | CASRRGIDTEAFF | TGTGCCAGCAGACGAGGGATTGACACTGAAGCTTTCTTT
TRBD2 | TRBJ2-7 | TRBV28 | many | 15 | CASTFRRGVAYEQYF | TGTGCCAGCACCTTCCGGCGGGGGGTCGCCTACGAGCAGTACTTC
TRBD2 | TRBJ2-5 | TRBV20-1 | NA | 14 | CSARESGGAETQYF | TGCAGTGCTAGAGAAAGCGGGGGGGCAGAGACCCAGTACTTC
NA | TRBJ2-5 | TRBV9 | NA | 13 | CASSATPEGAQYF | TGTGCCAGCAGCGCGACCCCTGAGGGGGCCCAGTACTTC
TRBD2 | TRBJ2-5 | TRBV5-1 | NA | 18 | CASSQGLAGGPVSETQYF | TGCGCCAGCAGCCAAGGACTAGCGGGGGGGCCGGTATCAGAGACCCAGTACTTC
TRBD1 | TRBJ1-2 | TRBV6-1 | many | 13 | CAISRGGLYGYTF | TGTGCCATTTCCAGAGGGGGCTTGTATGGCTACACCTTC
TRBD1 | TRBJ1-6 | TRBV27 | many | 16 | CASSLHRGTYNSPLHF | TGTGCCAGCAGCCTGCACAGGGGAACCTATAATTCACCCCTCCACTTT
TRBD1 | TRBJ2-2 | TRBV15 | NA | 14 | CATSGTAEYGELFF | TGTGCCACCAGCGGGACAGCGGAATACGGGGAGCTGTTTTTT
NA | TRBJ2-5 | TRBV15 | many | 14 | CATSRGGVGETQYF | TGTGCCACCAGCAGAGGTGGGGTCGGAGAGACCCAGTACTTC
NA | TRBJ2-7 | TRBV12-3/TRBV12-4 | many | 14 | CASSFLGSSYEQYF | TGTGCCAGCAGTTTTCTGGGGAGCTCCTACGAGCAGTACTTC
NA | TRBJ1-3 | TRBV5-1 | many | 17 | CASSLGPGASSGNTIYF | TGCGCCAGCAGCTTGGGTCCGGGGGCGAGCTCTGGAAACACCATATATTTT
NA | TRBJ2-7 | TRBV11-2 | many | 13 | CASSLVSPYEQYF | TGTGCCAGCAGCTTAGTCTCCCCCTACGAGCAGTACTTC
NA | TRBJ2-5 | TRBV5-1 | many | 15 | CASSLARQEKETQYF | TGCGCCAGCAGCTTGGCTCGGCAGGAGAAAGAGACCCAGTACTTC
NA | TRBJ2-7 | TRBV29-1 | many | 12 | CSVEDARYEQYF | TGCAGCGTTGAAGATGCCCGCTACGAGCAGTACTTC
NA | TRBJ1-2 | TRBV6-5 | many | 14 | CASSSLGSNYGYTF | TGTGCCAGCAGTTCGCTAGGGAGCAACTATGGCTACACCTTC
NA | TRBJ1-5 | TRBV20-1 | many | 16 | CSAGPLSREINQPQHF | TGCAGTGCTGGTCCCCTATCAAGGGAGATCAATCAGCCCCAGCATTTT
NA | TRBJ1-3 | TRBV6-1 | few | 14 | CASLGGFSGNTIYF | TGTGCCAGCTTGGGCGGGTTCTCTGGAAACACCATATATTTT
TRBD2 | TRBJ2-3 | TRBV19 | many | 17 | CASSLELAGGPTDTQYF | TGTGCCAGTAGTCTAGAACTAGCGGGGGGGCCAACAGATACGCAGTATTTT
TRBD1 | TRBJ1-3 | TRBV15 | many | 15 | CATSRGRGAGNTIYF | TGTGCCACCAGCAGAGGCAGGGGGGCTGGAAACACCATATATTTT
TRBD1 | TRBJ2-2 | TRBV20-1 | few | 15 | CSAIRRDRGGRELFF | TGCAGTGCTATACGCCGGGACAGGGGAGGCCGGGAGCTGTTTTTT
NA | TRBJ1-1 | TRBV15 | few | 16 | CATSAPPGTVNTEAFF | TGTGCCACCAGCGCACCCCCGGGGACGGTGAACACTGAAGCTTTCTTT
NA | TRBJ2-7 | TRBV7-2 | many | 15 | CASSLAGTQTYEQYF | TGTGCCAGCAGCTTAGCGGGGACGCAGACCTACGAGCAGTACTTC
NA | TRBJ1-2 | TRBV6-2/TRBV6-3 | NA | 13 | CATRGTSNYGYTF | TGTGCCACCCGAGGGACTTCTAACTATGGCTACACCTTC
TRBD1 | TRBJ1-6 | TRBV5-8 | few | 15 | CASSLTGGGNSPLHF | TGTGCCAGCAGCCTGACAGGGGGCGGGAATTCACCCCTCCACTTT
TRBD1 | TRBJ1-2 | TRBV2 | many | 15 | CASTQTTGVAYGYTF | TGTGCCAGCACCCAGACGACAGGGGTCGCCTATGGCTACACCTTC